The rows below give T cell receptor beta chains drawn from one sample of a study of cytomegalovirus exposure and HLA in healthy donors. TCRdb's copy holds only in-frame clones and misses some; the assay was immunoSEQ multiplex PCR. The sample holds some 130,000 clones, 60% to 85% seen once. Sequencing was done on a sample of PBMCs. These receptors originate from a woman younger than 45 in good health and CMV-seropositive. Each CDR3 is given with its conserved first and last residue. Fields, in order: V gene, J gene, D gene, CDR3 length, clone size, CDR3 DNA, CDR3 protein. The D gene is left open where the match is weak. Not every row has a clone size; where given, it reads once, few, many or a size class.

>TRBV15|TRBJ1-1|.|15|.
TGTGCCACCAGCTCAGGGCCCCTGTTCGGCACTGAAGCTTTCTTT
CATSSGPLFGTEAFF
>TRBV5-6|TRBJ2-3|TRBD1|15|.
TGTGCCAGCAGCCGACAGGGCCCTCGCACAGATACGCAGTATTTT
CASSRQGPRTDTQYF
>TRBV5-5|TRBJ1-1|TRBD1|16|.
TGTGCCAGCAGCTTCGGGACAGCCCTATCCGGGACTGAAGCTTTCTTT
CASSFGTALSGTEAFF
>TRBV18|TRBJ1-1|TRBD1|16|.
TGTGCCAGCTCACCGGGGTTGTGGCAGGGGGGCACTGAAGCTTTCTTT
CASSPGLWQGGTEAFF
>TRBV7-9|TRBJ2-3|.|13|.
TGTGCCAGCAGCTTAGCGGGAGACAATACGCAGTATTTT
CASSLAGDNTQYF
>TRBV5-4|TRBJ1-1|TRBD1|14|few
TGTGCCAGCAGCTTGGGGACAGGGAGCACTGAAGCTTTCTTT
CASSLGTGSTEAFF
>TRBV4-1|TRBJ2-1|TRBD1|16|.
TGCGCCAGCAGCCAAGATCTGCCAGGGGGAAACAATGAGCAGTTCTTC
CASSQDLPGGNNEQFF
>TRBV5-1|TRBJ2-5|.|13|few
TGCGCCAGCAGCAACGGTCCCCAAGAGACCCAGTACTTC
CASSNGPQETQYF
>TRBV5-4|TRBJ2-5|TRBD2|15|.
TGTGCCAGCAGCTTGGTAGCGGGGAACCAAGAGACCCAGTACTTC
CASSLVAGNQETQYF
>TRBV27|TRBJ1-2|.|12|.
TGTGCCAGCAGTTTATCAGGGAGTGGCTACACCTTC
CASSLSGSGYTF
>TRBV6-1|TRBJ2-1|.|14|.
TGTGCCAGCAGTGAAGTGGGCTCGCCCAATGAGCAGTTCTTC
CASSEVGSPNEQFF
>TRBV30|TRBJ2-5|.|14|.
TGTGCCTGGAGTGTTCGGGGGAGCCAAGAGACCCAGTACTTC
CAWSVRGSQETQYF
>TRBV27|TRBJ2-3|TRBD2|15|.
TGTGCCAGCAGTTTATTAGCGGGGGGGCCCGATACGCAGTATTTT
CASSLLAGGPDTQYF
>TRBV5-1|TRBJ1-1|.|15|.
TGCGCCAGCAGCTTCTCAGGTGGAGGTGACACTGAAGCTTTCTTT
CASSFSGGGDTEAFF
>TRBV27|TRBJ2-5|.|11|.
TGTGCCAGCAGCTCCAGGCGAGAGCAGTACTTC
CASSSRREQYF
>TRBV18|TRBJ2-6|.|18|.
TGTGCCAGCTCACCACGGTCCCAGGCAATATGGGGGGCCAACGTCCTGACTTTC
CASSPRSQAIWGANVLTF
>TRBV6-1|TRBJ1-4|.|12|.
TGTGCCAGCAGCCGGGCTAATGAAAAACTGTTTTTT
CASSRANEKLFF
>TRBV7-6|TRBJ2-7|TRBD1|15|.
TGTGCCAGCAGCTTAGGAGGACAGGGGATGGGAGAGCAGTACTTC
CASSLGGQGMGEQYF
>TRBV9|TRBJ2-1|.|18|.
TGTGCCAGCAGCGTAGCGGGCCAGGGGTTAGGGATTTTCAATGAGCAGTTCTTC
CASSVAGQGLGIFNEQFF
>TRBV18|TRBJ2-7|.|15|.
TGTGCCAGCTCACCACGTCAGGGGATCTCGGACGAGCAGTACTTC
CASSPRQGISDEQYF
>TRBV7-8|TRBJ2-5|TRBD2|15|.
TGTGCCAGCAGCCGATCCGGAGCGGGGGTTGAGACCCAGTACTTC
CASSRSGAGVETQYF
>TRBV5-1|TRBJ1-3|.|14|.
TGCGCCAGCACCCGCGGGGCCCCTGGAAACACCATATATTTT
CASTRGAPGNTIYF
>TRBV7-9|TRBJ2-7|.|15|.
TGTGCCAGCAGCTTAGTGGGCAGCCGTTCCTACGAGCAGTACTTC
CASSLVGSRSYEQYF
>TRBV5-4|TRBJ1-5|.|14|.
TGTGCCAGCAGCCGGGATGGGGGCGAAAGGCCCCAGCATTTT
CASSRDGGERPQHF